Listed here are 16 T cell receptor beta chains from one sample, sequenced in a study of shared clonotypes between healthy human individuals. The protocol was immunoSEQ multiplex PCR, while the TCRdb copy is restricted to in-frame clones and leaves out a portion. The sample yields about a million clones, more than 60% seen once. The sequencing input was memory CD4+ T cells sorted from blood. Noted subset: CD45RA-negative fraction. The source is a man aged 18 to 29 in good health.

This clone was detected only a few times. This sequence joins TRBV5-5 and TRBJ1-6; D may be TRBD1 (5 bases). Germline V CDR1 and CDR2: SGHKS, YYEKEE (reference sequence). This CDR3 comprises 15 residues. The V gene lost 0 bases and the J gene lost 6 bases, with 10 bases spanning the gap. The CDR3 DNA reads TGTGCCAGCAGCTTGGGTGGGCAGGGTAATTCACCCCTCCACTTT. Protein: CASSLGGQGNSPLHF.

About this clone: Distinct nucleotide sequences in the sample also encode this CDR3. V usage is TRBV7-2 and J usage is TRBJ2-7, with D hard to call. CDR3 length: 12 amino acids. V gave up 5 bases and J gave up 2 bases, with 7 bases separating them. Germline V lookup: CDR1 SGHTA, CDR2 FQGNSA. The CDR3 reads CASSPGAYEQYF. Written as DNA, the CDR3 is TGTGCCAGCAGCCCCGGAGCCTACGAGCAGTACTTC.

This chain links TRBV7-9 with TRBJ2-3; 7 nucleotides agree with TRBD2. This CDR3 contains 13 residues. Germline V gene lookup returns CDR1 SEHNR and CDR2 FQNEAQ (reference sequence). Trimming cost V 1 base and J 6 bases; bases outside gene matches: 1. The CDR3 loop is CASSLDGRDTQYF. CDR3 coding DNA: TGTGCCAGCAGCTTAGACGGGAGGGATACGCAGTATTTT.

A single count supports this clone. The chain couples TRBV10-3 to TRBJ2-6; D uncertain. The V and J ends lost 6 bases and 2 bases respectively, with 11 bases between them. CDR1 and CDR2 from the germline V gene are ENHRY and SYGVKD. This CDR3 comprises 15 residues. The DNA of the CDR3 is TGTGCCATCAGAAGCGAAGAGCCTGGGGCCAACGTCCTGACTTTC. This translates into CAIRSEEPGANVLTF.

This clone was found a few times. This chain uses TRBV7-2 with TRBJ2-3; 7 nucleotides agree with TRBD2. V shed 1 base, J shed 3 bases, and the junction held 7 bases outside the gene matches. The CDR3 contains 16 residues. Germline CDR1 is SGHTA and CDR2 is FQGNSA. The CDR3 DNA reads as TGTGCCAGCAGCTTAGAGCGGACTAGTGTGACAGATACGCAGTATTTT. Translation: CASSLERTSVTDTQYF. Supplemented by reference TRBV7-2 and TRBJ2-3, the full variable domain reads GAGVSQSPSNKVTEKGKDVELRCDPISGHTALYWYRQSLGQGLEFLIYFQGNSAPDKSGLPSDRFSAERTGGSVSTLTIQRTQQEDSAVYLCASSLERTSVTDTQYFGPGTRLTVL.

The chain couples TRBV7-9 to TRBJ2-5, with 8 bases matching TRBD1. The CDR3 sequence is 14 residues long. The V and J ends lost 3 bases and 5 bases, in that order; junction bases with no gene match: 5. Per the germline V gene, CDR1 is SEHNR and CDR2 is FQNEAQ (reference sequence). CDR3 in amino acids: CASSLTGAAETQYF. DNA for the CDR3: TGTGCCAGCAGCTTGACAGGGGCCGCCGAGACCCAGTACTTC.

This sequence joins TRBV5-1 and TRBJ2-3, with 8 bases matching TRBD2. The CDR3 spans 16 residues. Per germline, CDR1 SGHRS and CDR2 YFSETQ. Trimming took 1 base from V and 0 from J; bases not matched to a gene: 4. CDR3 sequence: CASSLLSGSSTDTQYF. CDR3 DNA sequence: TGCGCCAGCAGCTTGTTGAGCGGGAGTAGCACAGATACGCAGTATTTT.

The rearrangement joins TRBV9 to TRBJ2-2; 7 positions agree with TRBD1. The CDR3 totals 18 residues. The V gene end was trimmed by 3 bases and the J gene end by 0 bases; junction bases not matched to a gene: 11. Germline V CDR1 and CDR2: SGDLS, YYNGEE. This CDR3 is CASSGRDSPSTNTGELFF. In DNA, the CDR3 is TGTGCCAGCAGCGGACGGGACAGTCCCTCCACGAACACCGGGGAGCTGTTTTTT.

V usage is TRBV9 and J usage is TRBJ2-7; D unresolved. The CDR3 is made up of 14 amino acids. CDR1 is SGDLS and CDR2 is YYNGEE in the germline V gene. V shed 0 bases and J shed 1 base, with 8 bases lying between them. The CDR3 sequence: CASSVGVGSYEQYF. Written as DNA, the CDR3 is TGTGCCAGCAGCGTAGGAGTGGGGTCCTACGAGCAGTACTTC.

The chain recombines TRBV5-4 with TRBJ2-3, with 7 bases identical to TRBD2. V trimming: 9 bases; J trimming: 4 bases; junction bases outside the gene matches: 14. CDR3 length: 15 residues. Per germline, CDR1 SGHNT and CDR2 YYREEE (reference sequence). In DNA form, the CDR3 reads TGTGCCACTGGAACCGGGACTGGGGGGGCAGATACGCAGTATTTT. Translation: CATGTGTGGADTQYF.

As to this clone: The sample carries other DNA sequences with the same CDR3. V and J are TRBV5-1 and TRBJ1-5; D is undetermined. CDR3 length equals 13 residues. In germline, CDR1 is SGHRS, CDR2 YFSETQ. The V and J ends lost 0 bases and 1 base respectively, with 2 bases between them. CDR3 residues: CASSLGSNQPQHF. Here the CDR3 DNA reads TGCGCCAGCAGCTTGGGAAGCAATCAGCCCCAGCATTTT.

CDR3 DNA: TGTGCCAGCAGCTTAGCAATAGCAGGGGCCACTGAAGCTTTCTTT. Translating it yields CASSLAIAGATEAFF. The J gene is TRBJ1-1, the V gene TRBV7-9; tentative D call: TRBD1 (6 bases). CDR3 length: 15 amino acids. V shed 0 bases and J shed 4 bases, with 12 bases lying between them. Germline assignment: CDR1 SEHNR and CDR2 FQNEAQ (reference sequence).

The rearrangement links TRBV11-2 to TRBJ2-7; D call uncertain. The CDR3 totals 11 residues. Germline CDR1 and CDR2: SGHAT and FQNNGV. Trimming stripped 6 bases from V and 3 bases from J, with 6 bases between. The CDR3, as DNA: TGTGCCAGCAGGGGGTACTACGAGCAGTACTTC. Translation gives CASRGYYEQYF.

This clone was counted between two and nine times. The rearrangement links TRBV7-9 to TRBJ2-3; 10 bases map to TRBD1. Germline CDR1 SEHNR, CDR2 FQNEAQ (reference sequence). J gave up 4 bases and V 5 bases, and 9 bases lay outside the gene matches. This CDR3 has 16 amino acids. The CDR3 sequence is CASSAEVGQGSDTQYF. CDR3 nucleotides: TGTGCCAGCAGCGCGGAGGTGGGACAGGGGTCAGATACGCAGTATTTT.

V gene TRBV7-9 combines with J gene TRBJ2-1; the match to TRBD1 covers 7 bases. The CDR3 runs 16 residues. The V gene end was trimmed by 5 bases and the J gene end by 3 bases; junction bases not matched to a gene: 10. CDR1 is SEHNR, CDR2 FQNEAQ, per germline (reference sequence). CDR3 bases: TGTGCCAGCAGCCCGGGAAGGGGACAGTACTACAATGAGCAGTTCTTC. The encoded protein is CASSPGRGQYYNEQFF.

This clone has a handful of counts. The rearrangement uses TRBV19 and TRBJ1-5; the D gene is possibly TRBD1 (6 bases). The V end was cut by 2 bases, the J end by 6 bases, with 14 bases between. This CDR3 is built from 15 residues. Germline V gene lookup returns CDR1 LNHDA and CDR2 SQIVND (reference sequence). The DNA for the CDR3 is TGTGCCAGTAGTATACTCGGGGGGCGGGGTCAGCCCCAGCATTTT. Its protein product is CASSILGGRGQPQHF.